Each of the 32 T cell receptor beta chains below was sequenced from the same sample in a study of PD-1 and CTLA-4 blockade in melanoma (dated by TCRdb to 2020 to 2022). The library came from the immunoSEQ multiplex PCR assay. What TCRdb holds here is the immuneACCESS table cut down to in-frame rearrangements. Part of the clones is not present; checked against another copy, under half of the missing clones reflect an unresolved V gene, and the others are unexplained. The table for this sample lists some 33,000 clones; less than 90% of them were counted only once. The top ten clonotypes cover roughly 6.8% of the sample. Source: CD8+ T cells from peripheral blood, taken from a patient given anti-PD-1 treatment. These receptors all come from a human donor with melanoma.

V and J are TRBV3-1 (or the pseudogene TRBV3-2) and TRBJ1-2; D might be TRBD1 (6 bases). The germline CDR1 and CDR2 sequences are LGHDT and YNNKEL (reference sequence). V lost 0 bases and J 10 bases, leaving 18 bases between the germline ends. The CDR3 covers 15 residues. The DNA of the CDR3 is TGTGCCAGCAGCCAAGATCGGACCGGGACAAGGGACTACACCTTC. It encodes CASSQDRTGTRDYTF.

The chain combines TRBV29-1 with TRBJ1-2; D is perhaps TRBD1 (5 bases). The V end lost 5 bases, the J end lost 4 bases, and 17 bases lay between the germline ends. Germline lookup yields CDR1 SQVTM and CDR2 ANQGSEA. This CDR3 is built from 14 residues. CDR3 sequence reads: CSVLARDDIYGYTF. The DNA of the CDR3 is TGCAGCGTTTTGGCCAGGGACGATATCTATGGCTACACCTTC. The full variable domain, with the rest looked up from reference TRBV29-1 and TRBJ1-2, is SAVISQKPSRDICQRGTSLTIQCQVDSQVTMMFWYRQQPGQSLTLIATANQGSEATYESGFVIDKFPISRPNLTFSTLTVSNMSPEDSSIYLCSVLARDDIYGYTFGSGTRLTVV.

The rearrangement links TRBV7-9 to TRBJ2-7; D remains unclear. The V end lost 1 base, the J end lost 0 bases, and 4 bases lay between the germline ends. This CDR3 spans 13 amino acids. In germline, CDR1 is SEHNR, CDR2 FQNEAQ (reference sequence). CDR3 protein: CASSLVSSYEQYF. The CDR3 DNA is TGTGCCAGCAGCTTAGTGAGCTCCTACGAGCAGTACTTC.

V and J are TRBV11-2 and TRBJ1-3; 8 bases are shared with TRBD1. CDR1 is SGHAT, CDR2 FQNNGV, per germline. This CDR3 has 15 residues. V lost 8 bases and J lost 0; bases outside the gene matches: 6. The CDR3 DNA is TGTGCCAGCCACCCGACAGGGGACTCTGGAAACACCATATATTTT. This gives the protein CASHPTGDSGNTIYF.

The CDR3 nucleotides are TGTGCCAGTAGTATCGGTACAGGGGGCCCCCAGCCCCAGCATTTT. The encoded protein is CASSIGTGGPQPQHF. V gene TRBV19 combines with J gene TRBJ1-5; 9 bases align to TRBD1. Germline V gene data show CDR1 as LNHDA and CDR2 as SQIVND (reference sequence). The CDR3 is made up of 15 amino acids. V was pared by 3 bases and J by 7 bases, with 7 bases of the junction left unmatched.

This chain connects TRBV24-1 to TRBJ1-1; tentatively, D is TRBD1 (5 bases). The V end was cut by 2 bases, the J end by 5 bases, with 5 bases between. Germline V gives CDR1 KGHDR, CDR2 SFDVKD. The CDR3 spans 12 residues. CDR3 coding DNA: TGTGCCACCAGTGATTCAGGGACTGAAGCTTTCTTT. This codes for CATSDSGTEAFF.

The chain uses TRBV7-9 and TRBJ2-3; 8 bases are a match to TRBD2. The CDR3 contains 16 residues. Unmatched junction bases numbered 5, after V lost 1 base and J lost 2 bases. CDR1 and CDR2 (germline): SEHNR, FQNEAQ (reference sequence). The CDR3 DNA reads TGTGCCAGCAGCTTAGTAGGCGGGGGGATCACAGATACGCAGTATTTT. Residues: CASSLVGGGITDTQYF.

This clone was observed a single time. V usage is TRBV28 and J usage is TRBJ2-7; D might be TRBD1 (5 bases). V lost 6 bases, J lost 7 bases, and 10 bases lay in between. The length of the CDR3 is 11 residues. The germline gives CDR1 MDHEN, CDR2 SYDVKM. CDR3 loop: CASSQSGEQYF. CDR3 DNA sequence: TGTGCCAGCAGCCAGTCAGGGGAGCAGTACTTC. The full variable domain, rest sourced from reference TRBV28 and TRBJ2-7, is DVKVTQSSRYLVKRTGEKVFLECVQDMDHENMFWYRQDPGLGLRLIYFSYDVKMKEKGDIPEGYSVSREKKERFSLILESASTNQTSMYLCASSQSGEQYFGPGTRLTVT.

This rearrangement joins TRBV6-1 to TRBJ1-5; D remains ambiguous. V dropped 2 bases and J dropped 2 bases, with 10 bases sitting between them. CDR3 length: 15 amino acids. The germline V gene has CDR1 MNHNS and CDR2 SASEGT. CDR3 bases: TGTGCCAGCAGTGAATATCGTATGGGCAATCAGCCCCAGCATTTT. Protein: CASSEYRMGNQPQHF.

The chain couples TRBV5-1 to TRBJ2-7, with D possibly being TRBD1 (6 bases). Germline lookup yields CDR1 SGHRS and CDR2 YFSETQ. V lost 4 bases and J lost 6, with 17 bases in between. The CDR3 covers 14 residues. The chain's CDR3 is CASSKGHASVEQYF. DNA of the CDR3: TGCGCCAGCAGCAAGGGACATGCTTCGGTCGAGCAGTACTTC.

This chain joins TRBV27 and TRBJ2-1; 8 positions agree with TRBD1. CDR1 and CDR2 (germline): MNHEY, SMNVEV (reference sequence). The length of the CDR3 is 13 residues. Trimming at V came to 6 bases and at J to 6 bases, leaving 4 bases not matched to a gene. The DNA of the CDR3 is TGTGCCAGCAGACAGGGGGTATTCAATGAGCAGTTCTTC. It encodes CASRQGVFNEQFF.

The CDR3 region is CASSPGQGAANTEAFF. As DNA, the CDR3 is TGTGCCAGCAGCCCCGGACAGGGGGCCGCGAACACTGAAGCTTTCTTT. The chain uses TRBV5-4 and TRBJ1-1, with 11 bases that match TRBD1. The CDR3 runs to 16 residues. Germline CDR1 is SGHNT and CDR2 is YYREEE (reference sequence). The trim removed 4 bases at V and 1 base at J, leaving 6 bases unmatched.

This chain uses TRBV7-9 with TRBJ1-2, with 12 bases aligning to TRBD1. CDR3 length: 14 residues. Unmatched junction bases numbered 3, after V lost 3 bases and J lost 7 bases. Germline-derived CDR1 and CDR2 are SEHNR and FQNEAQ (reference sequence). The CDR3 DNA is TGTGCCAGCAGCTTGGGACAGGGGGCTTCTGGCTACACCTTC. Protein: CASSLGQGASGYTF.

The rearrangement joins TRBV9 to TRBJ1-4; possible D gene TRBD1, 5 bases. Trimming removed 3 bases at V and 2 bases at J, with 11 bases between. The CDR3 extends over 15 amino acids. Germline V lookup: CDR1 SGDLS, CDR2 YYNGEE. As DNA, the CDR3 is TGTGCCAGCAGCGAGGGACCGGGCACTAATGAAAAACTGTTTTTT. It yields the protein CASSEGPGTNEKLFF.

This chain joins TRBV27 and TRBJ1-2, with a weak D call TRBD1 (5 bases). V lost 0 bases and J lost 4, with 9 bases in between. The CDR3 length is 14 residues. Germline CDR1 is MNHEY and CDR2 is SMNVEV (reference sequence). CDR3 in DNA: TGTGCCAGCAGTTTATCGGCGGGGCCCTATGGCTACACCTTC. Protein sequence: CASSLSAGPYGYTF.

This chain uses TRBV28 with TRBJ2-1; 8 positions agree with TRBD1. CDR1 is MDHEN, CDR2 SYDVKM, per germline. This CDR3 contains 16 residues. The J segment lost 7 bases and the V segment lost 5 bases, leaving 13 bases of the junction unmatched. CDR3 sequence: CASSIQRVHRGNEQFF. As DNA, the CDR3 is TGTGCCAGCAGTATACAGCGGGTCCACAGGGGGAATGAGCAGTTCTTC.

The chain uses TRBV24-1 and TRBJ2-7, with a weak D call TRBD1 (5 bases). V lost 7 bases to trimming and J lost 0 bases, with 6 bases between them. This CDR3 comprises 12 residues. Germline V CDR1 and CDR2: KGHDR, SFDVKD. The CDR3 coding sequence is TGTGCCACCAGAGACAGCTCCTACGAGCAGTACTTC. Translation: CATRDSSYEQYF.

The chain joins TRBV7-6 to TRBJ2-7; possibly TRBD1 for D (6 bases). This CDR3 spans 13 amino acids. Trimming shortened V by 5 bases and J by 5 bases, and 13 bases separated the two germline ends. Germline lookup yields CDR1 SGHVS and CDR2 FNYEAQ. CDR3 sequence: CASSPQGSHEQYF. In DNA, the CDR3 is TGTGCCAGCAGCCCACAGGGATCCCACGAGCAGTACTTC.

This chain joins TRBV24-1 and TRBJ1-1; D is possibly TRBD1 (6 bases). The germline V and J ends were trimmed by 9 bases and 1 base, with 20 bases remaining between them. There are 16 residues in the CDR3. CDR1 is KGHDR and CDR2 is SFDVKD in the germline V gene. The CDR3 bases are TGTGCCACCCCTGGGGGCGGGGGAGCTAGGAACACTGAAGCTTTCTTT. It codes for CATPGGGGARNTEAFF.

CDR3 loop: CASSPGTVSTDTQYF. CDR3 DNA: TGTGCCAGCAGCCCCGGGACAGTCAGCACAGATACGCAGTATTTT. The V call is TRBV14, the J call TRBJ2-3, with 7 positions matching TRBD1. This CDR3 contains 15 residues. CDR1 is SGHDN and CDR2 is FVKESK in the germline V gene. The V and J ends lost 4 bases and 0 bases, in that order; junction bases with no gene match: 4.

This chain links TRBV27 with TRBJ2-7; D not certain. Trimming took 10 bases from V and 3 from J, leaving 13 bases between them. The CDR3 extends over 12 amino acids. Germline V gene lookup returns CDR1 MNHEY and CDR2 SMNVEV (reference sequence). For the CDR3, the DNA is TGTGCCACCAAAACCGGCCTCTACGAGCAGTACTTC. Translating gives CATKTGLYEQYF.

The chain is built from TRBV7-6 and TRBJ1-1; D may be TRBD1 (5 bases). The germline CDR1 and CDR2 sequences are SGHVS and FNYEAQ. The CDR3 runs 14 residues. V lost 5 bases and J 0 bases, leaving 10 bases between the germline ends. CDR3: CASSQGVLNTEAFF. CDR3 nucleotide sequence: TGTGCCAGCAGCCAAGGGGTCCTGAACACTGAAGCTTTCTTT.

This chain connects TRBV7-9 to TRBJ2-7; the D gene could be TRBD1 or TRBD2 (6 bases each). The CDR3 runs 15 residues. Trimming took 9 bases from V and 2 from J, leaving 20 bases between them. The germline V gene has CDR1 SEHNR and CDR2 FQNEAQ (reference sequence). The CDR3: CASGGLGRGTYEQYF. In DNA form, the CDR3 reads TGTGCCAGTGGGGGGCTAGGCAGGGGCACCTACGAGCAGTACTTC.

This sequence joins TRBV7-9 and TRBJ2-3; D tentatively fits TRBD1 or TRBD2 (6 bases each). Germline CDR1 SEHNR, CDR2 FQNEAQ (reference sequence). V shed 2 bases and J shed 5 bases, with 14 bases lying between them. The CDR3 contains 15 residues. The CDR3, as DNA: TGTGCCAGCAGCTTACCGGGGGCGGAGATAGATACGCAGTATTTT. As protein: CASSLPGAEIDTQYF.

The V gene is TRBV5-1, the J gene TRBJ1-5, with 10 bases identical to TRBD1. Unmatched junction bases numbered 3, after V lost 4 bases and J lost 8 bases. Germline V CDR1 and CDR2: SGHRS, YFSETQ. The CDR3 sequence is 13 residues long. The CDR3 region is CASSRTGGEPQHF. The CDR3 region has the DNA TGCGCCAGCAGCAGGACAGGGGGGGAGCCCCAGCATTTT.

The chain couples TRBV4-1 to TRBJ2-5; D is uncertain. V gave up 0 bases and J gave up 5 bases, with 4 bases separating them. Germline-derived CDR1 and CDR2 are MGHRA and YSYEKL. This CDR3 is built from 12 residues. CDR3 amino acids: CASSQDTETQYF. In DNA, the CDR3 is TGCGCCAGCAGCCAAGATACGGAGACCCAGTACTTC.

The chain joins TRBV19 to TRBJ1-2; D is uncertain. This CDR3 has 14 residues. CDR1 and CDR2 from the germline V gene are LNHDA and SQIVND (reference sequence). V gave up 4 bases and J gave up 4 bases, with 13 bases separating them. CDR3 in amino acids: CASSSQPAVYGYTF. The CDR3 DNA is TGTGCCAGTAGTAGTCAGCCGGCCGTCTATGGCTACACCTTC.

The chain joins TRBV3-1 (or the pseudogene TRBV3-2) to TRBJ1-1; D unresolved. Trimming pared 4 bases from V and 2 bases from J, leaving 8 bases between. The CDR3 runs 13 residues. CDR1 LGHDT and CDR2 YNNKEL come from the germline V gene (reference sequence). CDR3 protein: CASSPRGNTEAFF. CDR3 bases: TGTGCCAGCAGCCCGCGGGGAAACACTGAAGCTTTCTTT.

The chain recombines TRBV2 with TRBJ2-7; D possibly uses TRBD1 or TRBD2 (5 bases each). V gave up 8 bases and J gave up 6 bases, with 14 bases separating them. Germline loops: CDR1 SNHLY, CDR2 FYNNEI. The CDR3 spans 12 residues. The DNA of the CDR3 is TGTGCCAGCCGGGACCCGGTGGGCGAGCAGTACTTC. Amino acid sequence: CASRDPVGEQYF. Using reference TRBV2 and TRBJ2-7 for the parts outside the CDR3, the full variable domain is EPEVTQTPSHQVTQMGQEVILRCVPISNHLYFYWYRQILGQKVEFLVSFYNNEISEKSEIFDDQFSVERPDGSNFTLKIRSTKLEDSAMYFCASRDPVGEQYFGPGTRLTVT.

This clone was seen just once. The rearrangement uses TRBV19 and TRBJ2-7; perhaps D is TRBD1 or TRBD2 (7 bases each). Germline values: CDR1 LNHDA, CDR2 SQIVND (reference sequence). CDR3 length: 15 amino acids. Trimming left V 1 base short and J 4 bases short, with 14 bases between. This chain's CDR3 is CASSIGTGAGYEQYF. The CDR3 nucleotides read TGTGCCAGTAGTATAGGGACAGGAGCGGGGTACGAGCAGTACTTC.

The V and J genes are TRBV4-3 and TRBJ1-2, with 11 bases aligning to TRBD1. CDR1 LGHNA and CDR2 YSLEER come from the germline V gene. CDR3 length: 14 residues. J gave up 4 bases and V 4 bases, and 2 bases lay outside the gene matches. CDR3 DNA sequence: TGCGCCAGCAGCCCGGACAGGGGGCTCTATGGCTACACCTTC. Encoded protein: CASSPDRGLYGYTF.

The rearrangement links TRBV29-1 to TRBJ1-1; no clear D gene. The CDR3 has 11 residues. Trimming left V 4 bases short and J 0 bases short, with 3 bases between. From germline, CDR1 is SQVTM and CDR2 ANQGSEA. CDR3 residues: CSVVLNTEAFF. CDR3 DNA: TGCAGCGTTGTATTGAACACTGAAGCTTTCTTT.